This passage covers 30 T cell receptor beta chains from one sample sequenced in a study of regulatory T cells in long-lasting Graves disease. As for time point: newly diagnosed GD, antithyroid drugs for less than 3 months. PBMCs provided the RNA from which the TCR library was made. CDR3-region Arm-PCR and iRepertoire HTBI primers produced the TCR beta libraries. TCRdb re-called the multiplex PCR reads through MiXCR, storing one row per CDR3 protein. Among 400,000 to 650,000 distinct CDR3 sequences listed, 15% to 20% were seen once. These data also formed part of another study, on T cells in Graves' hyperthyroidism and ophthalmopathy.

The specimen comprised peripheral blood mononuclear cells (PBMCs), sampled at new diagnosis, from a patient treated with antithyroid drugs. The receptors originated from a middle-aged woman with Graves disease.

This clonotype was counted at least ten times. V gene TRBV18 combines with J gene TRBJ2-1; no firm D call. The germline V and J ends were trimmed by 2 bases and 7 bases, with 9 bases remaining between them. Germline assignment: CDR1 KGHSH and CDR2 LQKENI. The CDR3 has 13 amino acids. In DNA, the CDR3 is TGTGCCAGCTCACCATCGCCAGTAAATGAGCAGTTCTTC. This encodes CASSPSPVNEQFF.

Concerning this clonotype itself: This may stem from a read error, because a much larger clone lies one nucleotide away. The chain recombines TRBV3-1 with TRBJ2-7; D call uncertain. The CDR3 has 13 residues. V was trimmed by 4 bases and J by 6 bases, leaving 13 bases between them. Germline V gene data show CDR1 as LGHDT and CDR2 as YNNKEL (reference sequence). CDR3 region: CASSPGTAGEQYF. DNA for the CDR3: TGTGCCAGCAGCCCAGGAACCGCCGGCGAGCAGTACTTC.

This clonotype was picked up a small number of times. The CDR3 region is CASSPMTPGTIPYGYTF. CDR3 sequence (DNA): TGTGCCAGCTCACCGATGACTCCGGGAACGATCCCCTATGGCTACACCTTC. The rearrangement links TRBV18 to TRBJ1-2; D is uncertain. Trimming pared 3 bases from V and 4 bases from J, leaving 21 bases between. Germline assignment: CDR1 KGHSH and CDR2 LQKENI. This CDR3 contains 17 residues.

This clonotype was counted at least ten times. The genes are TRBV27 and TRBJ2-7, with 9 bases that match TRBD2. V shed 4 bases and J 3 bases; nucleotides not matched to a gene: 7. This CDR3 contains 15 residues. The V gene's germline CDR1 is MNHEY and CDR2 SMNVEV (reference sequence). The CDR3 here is CASSSPSGDYYEQYF. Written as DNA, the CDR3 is TGTGCCAGCAGTTCCCCTAGCGGGGACTACTACGAGCAGTACTTC.

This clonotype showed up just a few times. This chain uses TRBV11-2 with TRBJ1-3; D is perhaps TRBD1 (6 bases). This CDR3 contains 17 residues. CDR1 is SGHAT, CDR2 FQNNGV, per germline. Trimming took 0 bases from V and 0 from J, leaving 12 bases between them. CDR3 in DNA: TGTGCCAGCAGCTTAGATCGCGGGGGCCTCTCTGGAAACACCATATATTTT. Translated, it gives CASSLDRGGLSGNTIYF. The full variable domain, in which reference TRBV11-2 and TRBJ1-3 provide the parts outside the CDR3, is EAGVAQSPRYKIIEKRQSVAFWCNPISGHATLYWYQQILGQGPKLLIQFQNNGVVDDSQLPKDRFSAERLKGVDSTLKIQPAKLEDSAVYLCASSLDRGGLSGNTIYFGEGSWLTVV.

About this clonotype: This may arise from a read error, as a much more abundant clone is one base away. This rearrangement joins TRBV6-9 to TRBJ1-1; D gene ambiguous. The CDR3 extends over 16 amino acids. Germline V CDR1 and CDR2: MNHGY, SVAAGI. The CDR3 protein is CASSYAPMGMNTGAFF. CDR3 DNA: TGTGCCAGCAGTTACGCGCCAATGGGCATGAACACTGGAGCTTTCTTT.

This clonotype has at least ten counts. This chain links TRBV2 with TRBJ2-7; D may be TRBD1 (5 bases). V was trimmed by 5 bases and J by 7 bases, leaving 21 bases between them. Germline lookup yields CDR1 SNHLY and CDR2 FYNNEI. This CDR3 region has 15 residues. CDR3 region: CASSMSQEGPWEQYF. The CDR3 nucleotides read TGTGCCAGCAGTATGTCACAGGAAGGGCCGTGGGAGCAGTACTTC.

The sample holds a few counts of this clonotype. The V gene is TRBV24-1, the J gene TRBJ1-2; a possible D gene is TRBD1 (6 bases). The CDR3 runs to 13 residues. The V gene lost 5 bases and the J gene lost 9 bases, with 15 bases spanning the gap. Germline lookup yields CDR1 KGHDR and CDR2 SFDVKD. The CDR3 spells CATSASDRPRYTF. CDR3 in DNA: TGTGCCACCAGTGCCTCTGACAGGCCGCGCTACACCTTC.

CDR3: CAISESRVSEQYF. CDR3 nucleotides: TGTGCCATCAGTGAGTCAAGGGTGAGCGAGCAGTACTTC. The chain is built from TRBV10-3 and TRBJ2-7; D is unclear. Trimming took 0 bases from V and 6 from J, leaving 9 bases between them. The germline CDR1 and CDR2 sequences are ENHRY and SYGVKD. The CDR3 loop spans 13 amino acids.

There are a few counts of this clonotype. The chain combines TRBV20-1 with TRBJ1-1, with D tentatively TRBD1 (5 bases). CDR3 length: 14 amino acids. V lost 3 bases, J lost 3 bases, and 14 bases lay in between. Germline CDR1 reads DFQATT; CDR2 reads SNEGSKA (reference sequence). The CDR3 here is CSASHPGGDTEAFF. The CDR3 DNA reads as TGCAGTGCTAGTCATCCGGGAGGGGACACTGAAGCTTTCTTT.

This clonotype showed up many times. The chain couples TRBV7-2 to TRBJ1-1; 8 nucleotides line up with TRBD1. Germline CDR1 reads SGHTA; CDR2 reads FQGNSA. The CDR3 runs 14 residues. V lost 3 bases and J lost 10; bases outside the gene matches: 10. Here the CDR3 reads CASSFRSGGSGAFF. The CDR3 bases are TGTGCCAGCAGCTTCCGCTCAGGGGGCTCTGGAGCTTTCTTT.

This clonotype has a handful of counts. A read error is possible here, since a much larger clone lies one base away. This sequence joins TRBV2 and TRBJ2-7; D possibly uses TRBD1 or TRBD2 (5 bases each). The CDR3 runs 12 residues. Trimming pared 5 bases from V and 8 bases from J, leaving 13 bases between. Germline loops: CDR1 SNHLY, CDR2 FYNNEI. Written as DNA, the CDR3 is TGTGCCAGCAGTACGGGACGGGGAAAGCAGTACTTC. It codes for CASSTGRGKQYF.

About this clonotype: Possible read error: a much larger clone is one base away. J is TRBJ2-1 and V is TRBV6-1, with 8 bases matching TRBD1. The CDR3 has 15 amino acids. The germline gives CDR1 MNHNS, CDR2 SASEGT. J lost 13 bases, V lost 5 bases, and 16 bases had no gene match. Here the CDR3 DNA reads TGTGCCAGCAGTCCCTTAGGACAGGGCCAAGAGACCCAGTTCTTC. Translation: CASSPLGQGQETQFF.

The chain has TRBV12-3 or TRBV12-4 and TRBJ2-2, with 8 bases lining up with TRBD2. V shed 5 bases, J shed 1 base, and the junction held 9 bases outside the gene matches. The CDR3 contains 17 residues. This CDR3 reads CASSPRRAGENTGELFF. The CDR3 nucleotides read TGTGCCAGCAGTCCCCGTAGAGCGGGAGAGAACACCGGGGAGCTGTTTTTT.

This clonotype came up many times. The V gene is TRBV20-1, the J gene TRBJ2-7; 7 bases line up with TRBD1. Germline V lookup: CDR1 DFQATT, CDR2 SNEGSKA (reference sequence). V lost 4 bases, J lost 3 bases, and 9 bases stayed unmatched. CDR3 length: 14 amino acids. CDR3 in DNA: TGCAGTGCTACCATCGGACAGGTACTCTACGAGCAGTACTTC. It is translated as CSATIGQVLYEQYF.

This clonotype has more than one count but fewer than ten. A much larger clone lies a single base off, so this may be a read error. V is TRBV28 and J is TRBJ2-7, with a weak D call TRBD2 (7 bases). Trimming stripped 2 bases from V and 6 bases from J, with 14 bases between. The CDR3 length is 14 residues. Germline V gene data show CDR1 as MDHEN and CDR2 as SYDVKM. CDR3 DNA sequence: TGTGCCAGCAGTTTACAACGGGGGGCTTCCGAGCAGTACTTC. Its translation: CASSLQRGASEQYF.

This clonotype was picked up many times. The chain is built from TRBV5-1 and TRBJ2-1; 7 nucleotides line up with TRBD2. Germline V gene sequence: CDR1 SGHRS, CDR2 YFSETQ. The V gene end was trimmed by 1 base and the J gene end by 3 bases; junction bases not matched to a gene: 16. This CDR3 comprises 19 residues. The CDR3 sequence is CASSLRSGTNLIGYNEQFF. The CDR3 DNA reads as TGCGCCAGCAGCTTGCGGTCCGGGACTAACCTAATCGGCTACAATGAGCAGTTCTTC.

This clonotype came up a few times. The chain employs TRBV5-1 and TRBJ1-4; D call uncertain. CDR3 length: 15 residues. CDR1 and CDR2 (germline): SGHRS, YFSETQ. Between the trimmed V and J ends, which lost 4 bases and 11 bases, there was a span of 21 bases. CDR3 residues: CASSPGSGELPKLFF. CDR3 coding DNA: TGCGCCAGCAGCCCGGGGTCCGGGGAACTCCCGAAACTGTTTTTT.

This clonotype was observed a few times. This chain's CDR3 is CASSLAVHRGEGNQPQHF. CDR3 in DNA: TGTGCCAGCAGCTTAGCGGTACACAGGGGGGAGGGCAATCAGCCCCAGCATTTT. V usage is TRBV7-4 and J usage is TRBJ1-5, with 8 bases that match TRBD1. Germline CDR1 is SGHVT and CDR2 is SQSDAQ. V gave up 0 bases and J gave up 2 bases; unmatched junction bases: 9. The length of the CDR3 is 18 residues.

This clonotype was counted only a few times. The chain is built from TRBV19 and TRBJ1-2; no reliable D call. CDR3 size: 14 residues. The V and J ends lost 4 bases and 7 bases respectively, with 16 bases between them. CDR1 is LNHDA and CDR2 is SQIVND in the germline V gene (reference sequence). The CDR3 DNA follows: TGTGCCAGTAGTAACCAACGAGGCGCGGTTGGCTACACCTTC. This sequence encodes CASSNQRGAVGYTF.

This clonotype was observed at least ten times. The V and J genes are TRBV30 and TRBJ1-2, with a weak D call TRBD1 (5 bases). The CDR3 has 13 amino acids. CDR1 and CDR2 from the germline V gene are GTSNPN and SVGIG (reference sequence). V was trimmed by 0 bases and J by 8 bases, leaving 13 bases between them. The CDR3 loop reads CAWSVEGDGGYTF. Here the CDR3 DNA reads TGTGCCTGGAGTGTTGAAGGGGACGGGGGCTACACCTTC.

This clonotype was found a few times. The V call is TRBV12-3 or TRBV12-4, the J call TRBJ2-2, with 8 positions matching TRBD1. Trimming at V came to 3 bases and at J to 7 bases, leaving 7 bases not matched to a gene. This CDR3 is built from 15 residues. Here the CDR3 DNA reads TGTGCCAGCAGTTTCCCCAGGGGGCTTGGCGGGGAGCTGTTTTTT. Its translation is CASSFPRGLGGELFF.

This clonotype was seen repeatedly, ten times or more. The CDR3 nucleotides read TGTGCCTGGAGGATGCCTTACGAAAAACTGTTTTTT. Protein product: CAWRMPYEKLFF. The V and J genes are TRBV30 and TRBJ1-4, with D unresolved. Germline V lookup: CDR1 GTSNPN, CDR2 SVGIG (reference sequence). V dropped 3 bases and J dropped 8 bases, with 10 bases sitting between them. The CDR3 runs 12 residues.

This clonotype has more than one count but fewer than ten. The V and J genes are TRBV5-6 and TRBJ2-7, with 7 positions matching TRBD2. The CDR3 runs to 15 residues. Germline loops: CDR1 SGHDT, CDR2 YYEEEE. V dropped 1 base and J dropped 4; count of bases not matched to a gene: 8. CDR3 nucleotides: TGTGCCAGCAGCTTGCAGTGGGGGGGTCTGTACGAGCAGTACTTC. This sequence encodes CASSLQWGGLYEQYF. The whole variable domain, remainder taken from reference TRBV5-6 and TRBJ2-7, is DAGVTQSPTHLIKTRGQQVTLRCSPKSGHDTVSWYQQALGQGPQFIFQYYEEEERQRGNFPDRFSGHQFPNYSSELNVNALLLGDSALYLCASSLQWGGLYEQYFGPGTRLTVT.

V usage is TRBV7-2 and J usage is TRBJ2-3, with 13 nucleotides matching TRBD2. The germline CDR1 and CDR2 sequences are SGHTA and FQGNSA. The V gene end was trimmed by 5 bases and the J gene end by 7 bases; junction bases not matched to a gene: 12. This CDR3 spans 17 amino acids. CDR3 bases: TGTGCCAGCAGCGCAAGACTAGCGGGGGGCTCCGTTTATACGCAGTATTTT. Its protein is CASSARLAGGSVYTQYF.

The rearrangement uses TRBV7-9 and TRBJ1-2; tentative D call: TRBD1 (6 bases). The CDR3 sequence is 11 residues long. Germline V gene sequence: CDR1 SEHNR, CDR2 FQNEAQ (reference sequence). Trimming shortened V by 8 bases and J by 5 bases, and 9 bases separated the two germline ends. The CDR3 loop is CASGGAYGYTF. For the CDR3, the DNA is TGTGCCAGCGGGGGGGCGTATGGCTACACCTTC.

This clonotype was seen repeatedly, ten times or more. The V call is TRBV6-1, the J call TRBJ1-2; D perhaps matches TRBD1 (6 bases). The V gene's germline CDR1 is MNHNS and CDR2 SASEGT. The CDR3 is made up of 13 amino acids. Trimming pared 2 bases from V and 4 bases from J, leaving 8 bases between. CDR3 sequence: CASSEHRVYGYTF. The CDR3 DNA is TGTGCCAGCAGTGAACACAGGGTCTATGGCTACACCTTC.

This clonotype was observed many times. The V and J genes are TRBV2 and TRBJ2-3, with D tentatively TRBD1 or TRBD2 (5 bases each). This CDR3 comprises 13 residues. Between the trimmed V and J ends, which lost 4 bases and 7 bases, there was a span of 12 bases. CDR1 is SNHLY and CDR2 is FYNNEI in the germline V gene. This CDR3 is CASSVQGEYTQYF. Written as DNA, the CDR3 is TGTGCCAGCAGTGTGCAGGGAGAGTATACGCAGTATTTT. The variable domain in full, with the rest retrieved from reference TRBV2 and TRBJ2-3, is EPEVTQTPSHQVTQMGQEVILRCVPISNHLYFYWYRQILGQKVEFLVSFYNNEISEKSEIFDDQFSVERPDGSNFTLKIRSTKLEDSAMYFCASSVQGEYTQYFGPGTRLTVL.

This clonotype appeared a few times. CDR3 in amino acids: CASTETRYPKAEAFF. DNA for the CDR3: TGTGCCAGTACCGAAACGAGATATCCTAAGGCTGAAGCTTTCTTT. The chain uses TRBV19 and TRBJ1-1; no firm D call. CDR1 is LNHDA and CDR2 is SQIVND in the germline V gene (reference sequence). The CDR3 is 15 amino acids. V was clipped by 7 bases and J by 6 bases, with 21 bases between them.

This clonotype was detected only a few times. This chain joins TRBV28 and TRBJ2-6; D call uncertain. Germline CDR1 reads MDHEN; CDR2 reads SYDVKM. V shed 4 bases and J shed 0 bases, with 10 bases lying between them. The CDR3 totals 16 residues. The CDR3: CASSSRTISGANVLTF. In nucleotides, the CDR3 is TGTGCCAGCAGTTCAAGAACGATCTCTGGGGCCAACGTCCTGACTTTC.